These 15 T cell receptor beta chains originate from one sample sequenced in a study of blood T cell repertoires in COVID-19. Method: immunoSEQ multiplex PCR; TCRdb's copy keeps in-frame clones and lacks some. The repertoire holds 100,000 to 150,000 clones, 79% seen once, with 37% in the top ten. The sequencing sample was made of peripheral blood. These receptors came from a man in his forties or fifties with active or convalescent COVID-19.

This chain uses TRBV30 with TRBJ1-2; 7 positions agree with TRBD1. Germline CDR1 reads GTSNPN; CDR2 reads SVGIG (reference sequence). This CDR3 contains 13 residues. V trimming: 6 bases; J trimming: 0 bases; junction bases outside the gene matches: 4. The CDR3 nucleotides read TGTGCCTGCCCAGGGGGTTCTAACTATGGCTACACCTTC. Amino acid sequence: CACPGGSNYGYTF.

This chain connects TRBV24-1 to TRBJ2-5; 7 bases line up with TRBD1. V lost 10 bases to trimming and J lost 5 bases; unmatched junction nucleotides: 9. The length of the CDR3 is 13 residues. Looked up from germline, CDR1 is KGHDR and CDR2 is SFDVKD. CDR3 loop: CATADRAGETQYF. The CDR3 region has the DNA TGTGCCACAGCAGACAGGGCGGGCGAGACCCAGTACTTC.

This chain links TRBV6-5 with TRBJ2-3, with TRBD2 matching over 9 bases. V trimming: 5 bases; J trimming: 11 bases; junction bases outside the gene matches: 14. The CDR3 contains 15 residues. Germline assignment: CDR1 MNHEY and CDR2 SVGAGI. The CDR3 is CASSPSSGALGGQYF. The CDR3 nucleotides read TGTGCCAGCAGTCCCTCTAGCGGGGCTCTCGGAGGGCAGTATTTT.

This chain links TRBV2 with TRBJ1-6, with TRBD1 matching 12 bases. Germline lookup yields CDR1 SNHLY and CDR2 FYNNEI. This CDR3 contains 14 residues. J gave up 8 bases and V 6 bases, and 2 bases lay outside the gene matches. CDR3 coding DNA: TGTGCCAGCAGGGGACAGGGGGCGCATTCACCCCTCCACTTT. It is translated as CASRGQGAHSPLHF.

CDR3 amino acids: CASSQGPVGGTDTQYF. Here the CDR3 DNA reads TGCGCCAGCAGCCAAGGCCCGGTCGGGGGCACAGATACGCAGTATTTT. This rearrangement joins TRBV4-1 to TRBJ2-3; tentatively, D is TRBD2 (5 bases). Germline V gene lookup returns CDR1 MGHRA and CDR2 YSYEKL. V was clipped by 1 base and J by 1 base, with 12 bases between them. The CDR3 is 16 residues long.

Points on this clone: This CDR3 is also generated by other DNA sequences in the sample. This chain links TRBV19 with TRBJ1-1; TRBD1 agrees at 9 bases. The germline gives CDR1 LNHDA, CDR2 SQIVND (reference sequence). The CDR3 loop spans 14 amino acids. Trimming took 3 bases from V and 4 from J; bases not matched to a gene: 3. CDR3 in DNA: TGTGCCAGTAGTATCGGGACAGGGTCCACTGAAGCTTTCTTT. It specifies CASSIGTGSTEAFF.

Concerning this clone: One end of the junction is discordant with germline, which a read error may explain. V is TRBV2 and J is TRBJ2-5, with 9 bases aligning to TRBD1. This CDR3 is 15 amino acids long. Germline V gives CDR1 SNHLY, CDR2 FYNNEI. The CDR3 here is CASGDRGSRVETQYF. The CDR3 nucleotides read TGTGCCAGCGGTGACAGGGGGTCCAGGGTGGAGACCCAGTACTTC.

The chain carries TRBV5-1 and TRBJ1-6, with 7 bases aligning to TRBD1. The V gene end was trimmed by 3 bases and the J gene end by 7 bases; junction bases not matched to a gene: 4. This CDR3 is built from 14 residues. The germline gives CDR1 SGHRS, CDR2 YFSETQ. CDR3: CASSWGQTNSPLHF. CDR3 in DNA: TGCGCCAGCAGCTGGGGACAGACCAATTCACCCCTCCACTTT.

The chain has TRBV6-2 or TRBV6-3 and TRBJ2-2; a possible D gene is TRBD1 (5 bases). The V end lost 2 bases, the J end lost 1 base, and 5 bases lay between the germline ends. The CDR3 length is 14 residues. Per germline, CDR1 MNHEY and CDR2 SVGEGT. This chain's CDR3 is CASSYTGNTGELFF. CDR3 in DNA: TGTGCCAGCAGTTACACAGGGAACACCGGGGAGCTGTTTTTT.

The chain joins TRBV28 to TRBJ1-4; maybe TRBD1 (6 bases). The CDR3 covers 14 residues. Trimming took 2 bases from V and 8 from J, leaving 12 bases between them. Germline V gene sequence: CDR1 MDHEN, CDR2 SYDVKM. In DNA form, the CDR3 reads TGTGCCAGCAGTTTAACACAGGGAACCGAAAAACTGTTTTTT. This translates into CASSLTQGTEKLFF.

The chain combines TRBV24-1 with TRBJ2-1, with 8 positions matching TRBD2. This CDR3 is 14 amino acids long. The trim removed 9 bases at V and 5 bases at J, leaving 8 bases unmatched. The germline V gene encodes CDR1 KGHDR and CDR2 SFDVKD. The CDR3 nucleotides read TGTGCCACCGCCTTCGGGGGGGCCCACAATGAGCAGTTCTTC. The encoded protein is CATAFGGAHNEQFF.

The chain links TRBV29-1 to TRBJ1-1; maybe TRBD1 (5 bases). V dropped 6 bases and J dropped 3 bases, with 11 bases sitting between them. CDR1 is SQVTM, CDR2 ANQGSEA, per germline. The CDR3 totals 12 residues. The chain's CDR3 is CSVQVTDTEAFF. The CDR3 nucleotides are TGCAGCGTACAGGTAACGGACACTGAAGCTTTCTTT. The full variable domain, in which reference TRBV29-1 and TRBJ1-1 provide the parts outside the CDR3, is SAVISQKPSRDICQRGTSLTIQCQVDSQVTMMFWYRQQPGQSLTLIATANQGSEATYESGFVIDKFPISRPNLTFSTLTVSNMSPEDSSIYLCSVQVTDTEAFFGQGTRLTVV.

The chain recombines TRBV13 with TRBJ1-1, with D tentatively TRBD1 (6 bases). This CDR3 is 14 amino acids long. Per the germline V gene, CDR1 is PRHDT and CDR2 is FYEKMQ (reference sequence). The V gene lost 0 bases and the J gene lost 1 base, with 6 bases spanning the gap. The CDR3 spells CASSLGQGNTEAFF. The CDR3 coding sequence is TGTGCCAGCAGCTTAGGACAGGGGAACACTGAAGCTTTCTTT.

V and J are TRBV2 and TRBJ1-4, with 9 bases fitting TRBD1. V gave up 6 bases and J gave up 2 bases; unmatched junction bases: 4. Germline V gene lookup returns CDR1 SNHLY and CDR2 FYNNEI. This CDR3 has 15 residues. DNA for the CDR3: TGTGCCAGCAGGGCGGACAGGGGTACTAATGAAAAACTGTTTTTT. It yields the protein CASRADRGTNEKLFF.

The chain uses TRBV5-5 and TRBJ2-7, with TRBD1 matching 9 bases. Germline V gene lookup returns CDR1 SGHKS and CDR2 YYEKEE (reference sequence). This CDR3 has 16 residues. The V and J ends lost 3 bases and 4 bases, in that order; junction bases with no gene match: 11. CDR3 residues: CASSYPGTGSSYEQYF. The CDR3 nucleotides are TGTGCCAGCAGCTACCCCGGGACAGGGTCGTCTTACGAGCAGTACTTC.